The entry below gives a single T cell receptor beta chain sequence along with its context. J gave up 2 bases and V 1 base, and 8 bases lay outside the gene matches. The CDR3 covers 16 residues. Per the germline V gene, CDR1 is LNHDA and CDR2 is SQIVND (reference sequence). Original analysis: The assay estimated nucleated cells by amplifying reference gene primers. Clones were read by immunoSEQ multiplex PCR, and TCRdb kept only the in-frame ones, dropping some. V and J calls and clone size are as listed in that table; D and trimming were resolved from the DNA. The sample holds 150,000 to 200,000 clones, 90% seen once. The data were taken from a study of blood T cell repertoires in COVID-19. Study-wide background: Italy, Spain and the United States were the sources of the convalescent and acute COVID-19 samples. PBMCs, B-cell-depleted T cells, or T cells were the source of the cDNA or gDNA that made up the material.

J is TRBJ2-7 and V is TRBV19; TRBD2 matches at 7 bases. Material for sequencing was peripheral blood. The TCR originated in a man in his fifties or sixties with active or convalescent COVID-19. This CDR3 is CASSIASRGGAYEQYF. The CDR3 DNA is TGTGCCAGTAGTATAGCCTCCCGGGGAGGGGCCTACGAGCAGTACTTC.